One TCR beta chain is described in this entry. Its antigen is not identified. The entry originates in a study of T-cell memory formation after mild COVID-19. On the study more broadly: TCR clusters mostly belonged to single donors.

Whole-study results and caveats: Day 15 to 85 contracting clones showed balanced CD4/CD8; later expanders leaned CD4+.

TCR alpha and TCR beta cDNA libraries carrying sample barcodes and UMIs came from 5'RACE with constant-segment primers. One entry per CDR3 protein results from TCRdb running MiXCR on the 5' RACE reads. The data contain about 470,000 distinct CDR3 sequences, around a quarter of them singletons. V lost 4 bases, J lost 2 bases, and 10 bases stayed unmatched. From germline, CDR1 is SGHVS and CDR2 FQNEAQ. The CDR3 consists of 16 residues. The V and J genes are TRBV7-8 and TRBJ2-7; TRBD2 aligns across 8 bases. This clonotype was obtained from an adult woman who had mild COVID-19 (a few samples of this study predate the infection). Cell type and time point are not known. Material for sequencing was PBMCs or a T cell subset sorted from them (not recorded which). The chain's CDR3 is CASSSRSTSGTYEQYF. The CDR3 nucleotides read TGTGCCAGCAGCTCCCGTAGTACTAGCGGTACCTACGAGCAGTACTTC.